The clone carrying this T cell receptor (beta chain) has a handful of counts. Its antigen is as yet unknown. This record comes from a study of cytotoxic CD8 clonotypes in ibrutinib-treated CLL. Study-level information: The patients, about a dozen relapsed/refractory and roughly 15 treatment-naive, included about 18 who were IGHV unmutated. Findings and caveats of the study: The public clonotypes identified were infrequent and showed contraction or stability on treatment.

TCRdb keeps only in-frame clones here, not all; method: immunoSEQ multiplex PCR. The repertoire includes roughly 56,000 clones, more than 70% of them detected once, and around 45% sits in the top ten. The CDR3 is 14 residues long. Per the germline V gene, CDR1 is SGHRS and CDR2 is YFSETQ. The V segment lost 4 bases and the J segment 8 bases; nucleotides outside the gene matches: 6. This receptor was obtained from a human donor with chronic lymphocytic leukemia. The sample was PBMCs, taken after 12 months of ibrutinib treatment. The chain couples TRBV5-1 to TRBJ1-4, with 9 bases that match TRBD1. DNA of the CDR3: TGCGCCAGCAGCGCCGGGACAGGGACCGAAAAACTGTTTTTT. It specifies CASSAGTGTEKLFF.